This T cell receptor (beta chain) was observed in a study of type 1 regulatory T cells. In the study overall: T-allo10 is a Tr1-enriched, alloantigen-specific CD4 T cell product made in vitro.

TCRdb re-analysed the reads in MiXCR, keeping a single row per CDR3 protein. This sample yields about 42,000 distinct CDR3 sequences, of which 9.5% to 15% are seen a single time; 6.5% to 9% belongs to the top ten. This clonotype showed up many times. Its specificity is not known. The TCR originated in a human donor in good health. Sequencing was done on a sample of cultured non-Tr1 T cells, either the whole culture or a sorted T cell fraction (not recorded which).

This chain's CDR3 is CASRGQTSGANVLTF. CDR3 coding DNA: TGCGCCAGCAGGGGACAGACGTCTGGGGCCAACGTCCTGACTTTC. This chain connects TRBV5-1 to TRBJ2-6; 7 bases line up with TRBD1. This CDR3 contains 15 residues. From germline, CDR1 is SGHRS and CDR2 YFSETQ. Trimming took 5 bases from V and 1 from J; bases not matched to a gene: 3. Filled out from reference TRBV5-1 and TRBJ2-6, the complete variable domain reads KAGVTQTPRYLIKTRGQQVTLSCSPISGHRSVSWYQQTPGQGLQFLFEYFSETQRNKGNFPGRFSGRQFSNSRSEMNVSTLELGDSALYLCASRGQTSGANVLTFGAGSRLTVL.